One and the same sample provided the 16 T cell receptor beta chains below, sequenced in a study of cytomegalovirus exposure and HLA in healthy donors. The assay was immunoSEQ multiplex PCR, and TCRdb's table has in-frame clones only and misses some. The sample has under 200,000 clones; approximately 89% are singletons. The source material was PBMCs. Receptor source: a young man in good health and CMV-seropositive.

The chain carries TRBV6-1 and TRBJ2-2; tentative D call: TRBD2 (6 bases). V was clipped by 4 bases and J by 0 bases, with 12 bases between them. The CDR3 loop spans 16 amino acids. Germline CDR1 and CDR2: MNHNS and SASEGT. The CDR3 spells CASSVRAGSNTGELFF. Here the CDR3 DNA reads TGTGCCAGCAGTGTGAGGGCGGGGTCGAACACCGGGGAGCTGTTTTTT.

The chain couples TRBV9 to TRBJ2-5; D might be TRBD2 (6 bases). Germline V CDR1 and CDR2: SGDLS, YYNGEE. The CDR3 loop spans 15 amino acids. The ends were cut back, 0 bases at V and 5 bases at J, with 14 bases in the middle. Here the CDR3 reads CASSVAPASEETQYF. The DNA of the CDR3 is TGTGCCAGCAGCGTAGCTCCGGCTAGCGAGGAGACCCAGTACTTC.

This chain connects TRBV9 to TRBJ2-1; a weak D match, TRBD2 (6 bases). Germline CDR1 is SGDLS and CDR2 is YYNGEE. The CDR3 loop spans 17 amino acids. V was clipped by 4 bases and J by 0 bases, with 17 bases between them. The CDR3 DNA reads as TGTGCCAGCAGCCCGCGATTAGCGGTGAGCTCCTACAATGAGCAGTTCTTC. This codes for CASSPRLAVSSYNEQFF.

The chain uses TRBV7-9 and TRBJ1-2, with D tentatively TRBD1 (6 bases). This CDR3 comprises 13 residues. V was clipped by 4 bases and J by 4 bases, with 10 bases between them. The V gene's germline CDR1 is SEHNR and CDR2 FQNEAQ (reference sequence). DNA for the CDR3: TGTGCCAGCAGCTCAGAACAGGGCTATGGCTACACCTTC. Residues: CASSSEQGYGYTF.

This clone has a single count. The CDR3 region has the DNA TGCGCCAGCAGCCAAGACTTTGGGACAGGGGATAGCAATCAGCCCCAGCATTTT. Its translation is CASSQDFGTGDSNQPQHF. The chain couples TRBV4-1 to TRBJ1-5; 10 nucleotides align to TRBD1. The germline V gene has CDR1 MGHRA and CDR2 YSYEKL. With V trimmed by 0 bases and J by 0 bases, 5 bases remained unmatched. The CDR3 is 18 amino acids.

The J gene is TRBJ2-1, the V gene TRBV19; 8 bases are shared with TRBD1. CDR3 length equals 19 residues. The J segment lost 4 bases and the V segment lost 3 bases, leaving 17 bases of the junction unmatched. Germline V gene lookup returns CDR1 LNHDA and CDR2 SQIVND (reference sequence). Written as DNA, the CDR3 is TGTGCCAGTAGTATGACAACGGGACAGGTTTGGCATCCTTACAATGAGCAGTTCTTC. Translation: CASSMTTGQVWHPYNEQFF.

V gene TRBV11-3 combines with J gene TRBJ2-3, with a tentative D call TRBD1 (6 bases). The V end was cut by 9 bases, the J end by 2 bases, with 15 bases between. CDR1 and CDR2 (germline): SGHNT, YENEEA. CDR3 size: 14 residues. The CDR3 bases are TGTGCCAGTATAAAGGACAGCACCACAGATACGCAGTATTTT. Encoded protein: CASIKDSTTDTQYF. The entire variable domain, with the rest obtained from reference TRBV11-3 and TRBJ2-3, is as follows: EAGVVQSPRYKIIEKKQPVAFWCNPISGHNTLYWYLQNLGQGPELLIRYENEEAVDDSQLPKDRFSAERLKGVDSTLKIQPAELGDSAVYLCASIKDSTTDTQYFGPGTRLTVL.

The rearrangement links TRBV15 to TRBJ2-7; perhaps TRBD1 as D (5 bases). V lost 0 bases and J 7 bases, leaving 13 bases between the germline ends. This CDR3 is built from 14 residues. Germline V gene lookup returns CDR1 LNHNV and CDR2 YYDKDF (reference sequence). The CDR3 is CATSRDQGPGEQYF. The CDR3 nucleotides are TGTGCCACCAGCAGAGATCAGGGCCCAGGGGAGCAGTACTTC. The variable domain in full, completed from reference TRBV15 and TRBJ2-7, reads DAMVIQNPRYQVTQFGKPVTLSCSQTLNHNVMYWYQQKSSQAPKLLFHYYDKDFNNEADTPDNFQSRRPNTSFCFLDIRSPGLGDTAMYLCATSRDQGPGEQYFGPGTRLTVT.

This sequence joins TRBV6-5 and TRBJ2-1, with 8 bases fitting TRBD2. CDR1 and CDR2 (germline): MNHEY, SVGAGI. CDR3 length: 13 residues. Trimming removed 2 bases from V and 8 bases from J; junction bases left unmatched: 2. Here the CDR3 reads CASSYAGGHEQFF. The CDR3 nucleotides are TGTGCCAGCAGTTACGCGGGAGGCCATGAGCAGTTCTTC.

This sequence joins TRBV6-6 and TRBJ1-2, with 7 bases aligning to TRBD1. V dropped 4 bases and J dropped 4; count of bases not matched to a gene: 6. The CDR3 length is 14 residues. Germline loops: CDR1 MNHNY, CDR2 SVGAGI (reference sequence). DNA for the CDR3: TGTGCCAGCAGTTCAACAGGGGTCCCCTATGGCTACACCTTC. Encoded protein: CASSSTGVPYGYTF.

There are a few counts of this clone. The chain has TRBV5-6 and TRBJ2-7; weak D call: TRBD2 (5 bases). This CDR3 region has 13 residues. Germline V gives CDR1 SGHDT, CDR2 YYEEEE. With 0 bases removed from V and 6 bases from J, the gap between germline ends came to 10 bases. CDR3 in DNA: TGTGCCAGCAGCTTGGGACGGGGATCCGAGCAGTACTTC. This codes for CASSLGRGSEQYF.

The chain recombines TRBV2 with TRBJ2-2; tentative D call: TRBD2 (5 bases). Trimming took 8 bases from V and 3 from J, leaving 13 bases between them. The CDR3 runs to 14 residues. Germline loops: CDR1 SNHLY, CDR2 FYNNEI. DNA of the CDR3: TGTGCCAGCGTGAGGGAGTTGTACACCGGGGAGCTGTTTTTT. The encoded protein is CASVRELYTGELFF.

This sequence joins TRBV18 and TRBJ2-3; 7 bases match TRBD2. After removal of 6 bases from V and 1 base from J, the junction contained 10 bases not matched to a gene. The V gene's germline CDR1 is KGHSH and CDR2 LQKENI. The length of the CDR3 is 16 residues. The CDR3 spells CASSRASGTRTDTQYF. The CDR3, as DNA: TGTGCCAGCTCCCGTGCGAGCGGGACCCGCACAGATACGCAGTATTTT.

This chain connects TRBV4-1 to TRBJ2-7; TRBD1 matches at 9 bases. J was trimmed by 6 bases and V by 1 base; bases with no gene match: 4. Germline V lookup: CDR1 MGHRA, CDR2 YSYEKL. The CDR3 sequence is 14 residues long. The CDR3 reads CASSQVGQGGEQYF. The CDR3, as DNA: TGCGCCAGCAGCCAAGTGGGACAGGGAGGCGAGCAGTACTTC.

This chain joins TRBV5-1 and TRBJ2-7, with 12 bases fitting TRBD2. V was clipped by 3 bases and J by 1 base; unmatched bases: 8. CDR1 and CDR2 from the germline V gene are SGHRS and YFSETQ. The CDR3 runs 17 residues. The CDR3 nucleotides read TGCGCCAGCAGCTCCCGACTAGCGGGAGTCCTATCCTACGAGCAGTACTTC. Translation gives CASSSRLAGVLSYEQYF.

The chain carries TRBV19 and TRBJ2-7; the D gene is possibly TRBD1 (6 bases). Germline CDR1 reads LNHDA; CDR2 reads SQIVND (reference sequence). This CDR3 has 13 amino acids. Trimming shortened V by 4 bases and J by 6 bases, and 13 bases separated the two germline ends. CDR3 sequence: CASSTLGQTEQYF. The DNA for the CDR3 is TGTGCCAGTAGTACACTTGGACAGACCGAGCAGTACTTC.